Listed below are T cell receptor beta chains from one sample, sequenced in a study of PD-1 blockade in classical Hodgkin lymphoma. The method was immunoSEQ multiplex PCR; TCRdb's version includes in-frame clones alone and lacks a portion of them. The sample has about 27,000 clones; nearly 80% are singletons. This material consisted of peripheral blood mononuclear cells (PBMCs), taken before the second cycle of nivolumab. The receptors were gathered from a human donor with classical Hodgkin lymphoma. The CDR3 runs from the conserved cysteine through the conserved F or W. Each record gives: V gene, D gene, clone size, J gene, CDR3 DNA, CDR3 protein. The D gene is left open where the match is weak. The size entry is marked missing in some rows and otherwise reads once, few, many or a size class.

TRBV4-1	TRBD1	NA	TRBJ1-3	TGCGCCAGCAGCCAAGAGACAGGGGGCTCTGGAAACACCATATATTTT	CASSQETGGSGNTIYF
TRBV27	TRBD1	once	TRBJ1-5	TGTGCCAGCAGGGGACAGGGTTTAGGCAATCAGCCCCAGCATTTT	CASRGQGLGNQPQHF
TRBV19	NA	NA	TRBJ1-1	TGTGCCAGTAGTATGAGGTTGACTGAAGCTTTCTTT	CASSMRLTEAFF
TRBV19	NA	NA	TRBJ2-7	TGTGCCAGTAGTATTGGGAAGGACACATCCTACGAGCAGTACTTC	CASSIGKDTSYEQYF
TRBV2	TRBD1	NA	TRBJ1-4	TGTGCCAGCCGTCCAGGGGGTGGCGAAAAACTGTTTTTT	CASRPGGGEKLFF
TRBV9	TRBD2	NA	TRBJ2-7	TGTGCCAGCAGCGTAGGAGGTACTAGCGGGGGTTACGAGCAGTACTTC	CASSVGGTSGGYEQYF
TRBV25-1	TRBD1	NA	TRBJ1-1	TGTGCCAGCAGTTCCACCAGGGACAGCAACACTGAAGCTTTCTTT	CASSSTRDSNTEAFF
TRBV28	NA	once	TRBJ1-4	TGTGCCAGCAGTTCCGACAGGTTCGGTGGCGTGGGGGAAAAACTGTTTTTT	CASSSDRFGGVGEKLFF
TRBV28	TRBD1	NA	TRBJ2-2	TGTGCCAGCAGTTTCCGGGACAGAAAAAACGGGCGTACCGGGGAGCTGTTTTTT	CASSFRDRKNGRTGELFF
TRBV30	TRBD1	NA	TRBJ2-7	TGTGCCTGGAGTAGAGGGACAGGCTACGAGCAGTACTTC	CAWSRGTGYEQYF
TRBV5-1	NA	once	TRBJ1-3	TGCGCCAGCAGCTGGGGGGCAACTAACTCTGGAAACACCATATATTTT	CASSWGATNSGNTIYF
TRBV5-1	TRBD1	medium-sized	TRBJ2-5	TGCGCCAGCAGCCGGGACAGGGACCAAGAGACCCAGTACTTC	CASSRDRDQETQYF
TRBV7-2	TRBD2	NA	TRBJ2-1	TGTGCCAGCAGTTTTGAAAGATTGCTAGCGGGGGGCCAGGGTGAGCAGTTCTTC	CASSFERLLAGGQGEQFF
TRBV7-2	TRBD2	NA	TRBJ2-2	TGTGCCAGCAGCTTAGGACTAGCCGGCACCGGGGAGCTGTTTTTT	CASSLGLAGTGELFF
TRBV29-1	TRBD1	few	TRBJ1-1	TGCAGCGTTGTCTCAGGGGGCGCTGAAGCTTTCTTT	CSVVSGGAEAFF
TRBV7-7	NA	NA	TRBJ2-1	TGTGCTAGCAGCTTAGAACACAGGGCCAGCAATGAGCAGTTCTTC	CASSLEHRASNEQFF
TRBV19	NA	NA	TRBJ2-6	TGTGCCAGTAGGCCTCCCGGGGCAGCTAGTGGGGCCAACGTCCTGACTTTC	CASRPPGAASGANVLTF
TRBV7-3	NA	once	TRBJ2-1	TGTGCCAGCAGCTTAACTTCTTACAATGAGCAGTTCTTC	CASSLTSYNEQFF